Below are 32 T cell receptor beta chains sequenced from a single sample in a study of T-cell reconstitution after alpha-beta-depleted transplantation in children. Unique molecular identifiers featured in how the TCRbeta library was prepared. TCRdb analysed the PCR reads with MiXCR anew, one entry per CDR3 protein. The sample consists of about 350,000 distinct CDR3 sequences, 15% to 20% of them appearing once. The sequences come from PBMCs, mostly from graft donor cells, collected 360 days after TCRalphabeta/CD19-depleted stem cell transplant. Receptor source: a male patient aged 2 to 10 who had a stem cell transplant for acute lymphoblastic leukemia, so the T cells may come from the graft donor.

This clonotype was observed a handful of times. The chain carries TRBV20-1 and TRBJ2-3; 7 bases agree with TRBD2. This CDR3 comprises 15 residues. Germline values: CDR1 DFQATT, CDR2 SNEGSKA (reference sequence). Trimming removed 6 bases from V and 7 bases from J; junction bases left unmatched: 16. CDR3 residues: CSAPEGTIFPYTQYF. In DNA form, the CDR3 reads TGCAGTGCCCCGGAGGGGACTATCTTTCCCTATACGCAGTATTTT.

The CDR3 here is CASRLAEPGLGNTGELFF. The CDR3 nucleotides are TGTGCAAGTCGCTTAGCAGAGCCGGGACTAGGGAACACCGGGGAGCTGTTTTTT. The rearrangement uses TRBV12-2 and TRBJ2-2; the D call in the table, TRBD2, was not verified against the DNA. TRBV12-2 is a pseudogene segment. The CDR3 has 18 amino acids.

This sequence joins TRBV20-1 and TRBJ2-1; D possibly uses TRBD1 or TRBD2 (5 bases each). The CDR3 is made up of 8 amino acids. CDR1 is DFQATT and CDR2 is SNEGSKA in the germline V gene (reference sequence). The DNA for the CDR3 is TGCAGCACTGGGGGGCAGTTCTTC. It encodes CSTGGQFF.

This clonotype turned up a few times. The chain combines TRBV3-1 with TRBJ2-3; 7 positions match TRBD1. Trimming removed 3 bases from V and 6 bases from J; junction bases left unmatched: 9. Germline V gene data show CDR1 as LGHDT and CDR2 as YNNKEL (reference sequence). CDR3 size: 15 residues. This CDR3 is CASSHLDRVYDTQYF. In DNA, the CDR3 is TGTGCCAGCAGCCACTTAGACAGGGTATACGATACGCAGTATTTT.

J is TRBJ2-7 and V is TRBV6-2 or TRBV6-3, with D possibly TRBD1 on 6 matching bases. This CDR3 spans 13 amino acids. V lost 3 bases to trimming and J lost 5 bases, with 11 bases between them. Germline V lookup: CDR1 MNHEY, CDR2 SVGEGT. The CDR3 sequence: CASSYFRGHEQYF. DNA of the CDR3: TGTGCCAGCAGTTATTTCAGGGGCCACGAGCAGTACTTC.

The V and J genes are TRBV7-2 and TRBJ2-3; D uncertain. V lost 1 base, J lost 0 bases, and 8 bases lay in between. Germline V lookup: CDR1 SGHTA, CDR2 FQGNSA. This CDR3 region has 15 residues. This CDR3 reads CASSLVAASTDTQYF. For the CDR3, the DNA is TGTGCCAGCAGCTTAGTTGCGGCTAGCACAGATACGCAGTATTTT.

The chain carries TRBV28 and TRBJ2-7; unclear D gene. The germline V gene encodes CDR1 MDHEN and CDR2 SYDVKM. The CDR3 loop spans 15 amino acids. Deletions cut 2 bases from V and 0 bases from J, with 11 bases between. The CDR3 reads CASSLVSTDSYEQYF. The CDR3 DNA is TGTGCCAGCAGTTTAGTCTCGACTGACTCCTACGAGCAGTACTTC.

This clonotype was seen only a few times. The V call is TRBV25-1, the J call TRBJ2-1, with D possibly being TRBD1 (6 bases). This CDR3 has 18 residues. The V and J ends lost 1 base and 4 bases respectively, with 20 bases between them. Germline V gene lookup returns CDR1 MGHDK and CDR2 SYGVNS. CDR3 amino acids: CASSEFKVWSDRYNEQFF. The DNA for the CDR3 is TGTGCCAGCAGTGAATTTAAGGTCTGGAGCGACAGGTACAATGAGCAGTTCTTC.

The chain combines TRBV7-6 with TRBJ2-7; tentative D call: TRBD2 (6 bases). Trimming left V 1 base short and J 2 bases short, with 18 bases between. Germline values: CDR1 SGHVS, CDR2 FNYEAQ. CDR3 length equals 17 residues. The CDR3 loop reads CASSLVGWGDHAYEQYF. CDR3 bases: TGTGCCAGCAGCTTAGTAGGATGGGGGGACCACGCCTACGAGCAGTACTTC.

The DNA of the CDR3 is TGTGCCAGCAGCCAGACAGGGACTGGTGGTGAAGCTTTCTTT. It yields the protein CASSQTGTGGEAFF. V is TRBV12-3 or TRBV12-4 and J is TRBJ1-1, with 7 bases identical to TRBD1. The CDR3 is 14 residues long. V dropped 6 bases and J dropped 7; count of bases not matched to a gene: 11.

The chain recombines TRBV29-1 with TRBJ2-5; no clear D gene. CDR3 length: 12 amino acids. The germline gives CDR1 SQVTM, CDR2 ANQGSEA. The germline V and J ends were trimmed by 3 bases and 7 bases, with 12 bases remaining between them. The CDR3 nucleotides read TGCAGCGTTGATCTGACCTCAGCGACCCAGTACTTC. Translated, it gives CSVDLTSATQYF.

CDR3 region: CASSQRGGIQETQYF. The CDR3 DNA reads as TGTGCCAGCAGCCAAAGAGGGGGGATTCAAGAGACCCAGTACTTC. This chain uses TRBV4-2 with TRBJ2-5, with D possibly called TRBD1 or TRBD2 (6 bases each). The germline gives CDR1 LGHNA, CDR2 YNFKEQ. Trimming stripped 2 bases from V and 2 bases from J, with 12 bases between. This CDR3 has 15 residues.

This clonotype was counted a few times. The V and J genes are TRBV4-1 and TRBJ1-3, with D possibly matching TRBD1 (5 bases). This CDR3 is 17 amino acids long. Deletions cut 0 bases from V and 0 bases from J, with 12 bases between. Germline CDR1 reads MGHRA; CDR2 reads YSYEKL. CDR3 DNA sequence: TGCGCCAGCAGCCAAGAGTCCAGGGCGAACTCTGGAAACACCATATATTTT. Translation gives CASSQESRANSGNTIYF.

J is TRBJ2-2 and V is TRBV2; a weak D match, TRBD1 (5 bases). This CDR3 has 14 amino acids. Germline CDR1 reads SNHLY; CDR2 reads FYNNEI. The ends were cut back, 6 bases at V and 3 bases at J, with 11 bases in the middle. CDR3 protein: CASRSGQHTGELFF. The CDR3 DNA reads TGTGCCAGCAGGAGTGGACAACACACCGGGGAGCTGTTTTTT.

With respect to this clonotype: A read error is possible here, since a much larger clone lies one base away. The chain employs TRBV29-1 and TRBJ2-1; no firm D call. Germline V gene sequence: CDR1 SQVTM, CDR2 ANQGSEA. The CDR3 totals 11 residues. This CDR3 reads CSVEVGDEEFF. DNA of the CDR3: TGCAGCGTTGAAGTTGGGGATGAGGAGTTCTTC.

V and J are TRBV18 and TRBJ2-5; D call uncertain. The CDR3 is 12 amino acids. The germline V gene has CDR1 KGHSH and CDR2 LQKENI. Trimming pared 4 bases from V and 2 bases from J, leaving 5 bases between. The CDR3 DNA is TGTGCCAGCTCACTGCAACAAGAGACCCAGTACTTC. This translates into CASSLQQETQYF.

J is TRBJ1-1 and V is TRBV19; the match to TRBD1 covers 7 bases. Germline lookup yields CDR1 LNHDA and CDR2 SQIVND (reference sequence). The CDR3 contains 15 residues. V was clipped by 6 bases and J by 4 bases; unmatched bases: 11. The chain's CDR3 is CASRQMTGWSTEAFF. The DNA for the CDR3 is TGTGCCAGTAGACAGATGACAGGGTGGAGCACTGAAGCTTTCTTT.

The V call is TRBV10-3, the J call TRBJ2-5, with D hard to call. V was shortened by 2 bases and J by 2 bases, with 6 bases between the two germline ends. The CDR3 length is 13 residues. The germline V gene encodes CDR1 ENHRY and CDR2 SYGVKD. CDR3 sequence (DNA): TGTGCCATCAGTGAGGCAGTTCAAGAGACCCAGTACTTC. This codes for CAISEAVQETQYF.

Ten or more counts support this clonotype. The chain employs TRBV7-9 and TRBJ1-1; TRBD1 might be the D (6 bases). Deletions cut 4 bases from V and 7 bases from J, with 10 bases between. This CDR3 has 12 amino acids. Germline V gene lookup returns CDR1 SEHNR and CDR2 FQNEAQ (reference sequence). The CDR3 sequence is CASSSQGIEAFF. CDR3 coding DNA: TGTGCCAGCAGCTCTCAGGGGATTGAAGCTTTCTTT.

This clonotype was recorded a few times. The junction and the germline gene differ at one end; a read error may be behind it. The chain uses TRBV7-7 and TRBJ2-3; 14 positions agree with TRBD2. CDR3 length equals 15 residues. Looked up from germline, CDR1 is SSHAT and CDR2 is FNYEAQ (reference sequence). The CDR3 coding sequence is TGTGCTAGCAGCTGGGGACTAGCGGGAGTAGATACGCAGTATTTT. It is translated as CASSWGLAGVDTQYF.

This clonotype was counted a few times. CDR3 nucleotides: TGTGCCAGCAGTAGGGGGTCTGAAGCTTTCTTT. Translation: CASSRGSEAFF. The rearrangement uses TRBV6-5 and TRBJ1-1; tentative D call: TRBD1 (6 bases). Germline lookup yields CDR1 MNHEY and CDR2 SVGAGI. This CDR3 spans 11 amino acids. The V end was cut by 5 bases, the J end by 6 bases, with 7 bases between.

DNA for the CDR3: TGCAGTGCTAGTGACTCCGGGACCTCCTACGAGCAGTACTTC. Residues: CSASDSGTSYEQYF. This chain uses TRBV20-1 with TRBJ2-7; TRBD1 or TRBD2 may be the D gene (5 bases each). V was trimmed by 3 bases and J by 0 bases, leaving 12 bases between them. Germline CDR1 reads DFQATT; CDR2 reads SNEGSKA (reference sequence). This CDR3 contains 14 residues.

This clonotype was observed a few times. Here the CDR3 DNA reads TGTGCCAGCAGTTTATGGTCGGGACTAGGGTATAGCACAGATACGCAGTATTTT. Protein: CASSLWSGLGYSTDTQYF. The J gene is TRBJ2-3, the V gene TRBV27; TRBD2 matches 8 bases. Germline-derived CDR1 and CDR2 are MNHEY and SMNVEV (reference sequence). The CDR3 length is 18 residues. J lost 0 bases, V lost 1 base, and 9 bases had no gene match.

This clonotype was recorded a few times. J is TRBJ2-5 and V is TRBV10-2; D is possibly TRBD2 (5 bases). V dropped 3 bases and J dropped 4 bases, with 12 bases sitting between them. CDR3 length: 14 residues. The germline CDR1 and CDR2 sequences are WSHSY and SAAADI. CDR3 nucleotides: TGCGCCAGCAGTGATAGAACGGGATCAGAGACCCAGTACTTC. Translation gives CASSDRTGSETQYF.

This chain uses TRBV20-1 with TRBJ2-7, with 12 nucleotides matching TRBD2. Germline CDR1 is DFQATT and CDR2 is SNEGSKA (reference sequence). V was clipped by 1 base and J by 6 bases; unmatched bases: 7. The CDR3 is 15 amino acids. CDR3 in DNA: TGCAGTGCTAGAGGACTAGCGGGAGAGCTGGGCGAGCAGTACTTC. Translation gives CSARGLAGELGEQYF.

This clonotype was seen only a few times. V usage is TRBV15 and J usage is TRBJ2-1; TRBD2 matches at 10 bases. Germline V lookup: CDR1 LNHNV, CDR2 YYDKDF (reference sequence). CDR3 length: 15 amino acids. J gave up 9 bases and V 0 bases, and 5 bases lay outside the gene matches. CDR3 DNA sequence: TGTGCCACCAGCAGAGAGCTAGCGGGAGAGAGTGAGCAGTTCTTC. It encodes CATSRELAGESEQFF.

The chain couples TRBV20-1 to TRBJ2-7, with D hard to call. Germline assignment: CDR1 DFQATT and CDR2 SNEGSKA (reference sequence). This CDR3 region has 14 residues. Trimming pared 0 bases from V and 2 bases from J, leaving 11 bases between. CDR3 nucleotide sequence: TGCAGTGCTAGAGATCTCGGCCTTACCTACGAGCAGTACTTC. Amino acids: CSARDLGLTYEQYF.

The V gene is TRBV4-3, the J gene TRBJ2-7; the D gene is possibly TRBD1 (6 bases). The germline gives CDR1 LGHNA, CDR2 YSLEER. Trimming stripped 3 bases from V and 3 bases from J, with 15 bases between. The CDR3 loop spans 15 amino acids. The CDR3 here is CASSQDPGHYYEQYF. The CDR3 coding sequence is TGCGCCAGCAGCCAGGACCCGGGACACTACTACGAGCAGTACTTC.

The J gene is TRBJ1-1, the V gene TRBV6-2 or TRBV6-3, with unresolved D. The germline CDR1 and CDR2 sequences are MNHEY and SVGEGT. V lost 0 bases to trimming and J lost 2 bases, with 13 bases between them. The CDR3 runs to 16 residues. CDR3 sequence reads: CASSYSAFPPNTEAFF. For the CDR3, the DNA is TGTGCCAGCAGTTACTCCGCCTTCCCGCCCAACACTGAAGCTTTCTTT.

The chain links TRBV30 to TRBJ1-1; D is unclear. The CDR3 consists of 11 residues. The germline V gene has CDR1 GTSNPN and CDR2 SVGIG (reference sequence). V lost 1 base and J lost 4, with 4 bases in between. The CDR3 protein is CAWSATTEAFF. As DNA, the CDR3 is TGTGCCTGGAGTGCTACCACTGAAGCTTTCTTT.

The chain has TRBV21-1 and TRBJ2-5; the D call of TRBD1 is as the table states it, not checked on the DNA. TRBV21-1 is listed as a pseudogene. The CDR3 extends over 15 amino acids. The CDR3 sequence is CASSKESTGRETQYF. The CDR3 DNA is TGTGCCAGCAGCAAAGAAAGCACGGGACGAGAGACCCAGTACTTC.

This clonotype was seen more than once but under ten times. This chain uses TRBV9 with TRBJ2-7; D gene ambiguous. The length of the CDR3 is 15 residues. The V and J ends lost 4 bases and 2 bases respectively, with 16 bases between them. Germline loops: CDR1 SGDLS, CDR2 YYNGEE. This chain's CDR3 is CASSPFRSHAYEQYF. In nucleotides, the CDR3 is TGTGCCAGCAGCCCGTTCCGAAGTCACGCCTACGAGCAGTACTTC.